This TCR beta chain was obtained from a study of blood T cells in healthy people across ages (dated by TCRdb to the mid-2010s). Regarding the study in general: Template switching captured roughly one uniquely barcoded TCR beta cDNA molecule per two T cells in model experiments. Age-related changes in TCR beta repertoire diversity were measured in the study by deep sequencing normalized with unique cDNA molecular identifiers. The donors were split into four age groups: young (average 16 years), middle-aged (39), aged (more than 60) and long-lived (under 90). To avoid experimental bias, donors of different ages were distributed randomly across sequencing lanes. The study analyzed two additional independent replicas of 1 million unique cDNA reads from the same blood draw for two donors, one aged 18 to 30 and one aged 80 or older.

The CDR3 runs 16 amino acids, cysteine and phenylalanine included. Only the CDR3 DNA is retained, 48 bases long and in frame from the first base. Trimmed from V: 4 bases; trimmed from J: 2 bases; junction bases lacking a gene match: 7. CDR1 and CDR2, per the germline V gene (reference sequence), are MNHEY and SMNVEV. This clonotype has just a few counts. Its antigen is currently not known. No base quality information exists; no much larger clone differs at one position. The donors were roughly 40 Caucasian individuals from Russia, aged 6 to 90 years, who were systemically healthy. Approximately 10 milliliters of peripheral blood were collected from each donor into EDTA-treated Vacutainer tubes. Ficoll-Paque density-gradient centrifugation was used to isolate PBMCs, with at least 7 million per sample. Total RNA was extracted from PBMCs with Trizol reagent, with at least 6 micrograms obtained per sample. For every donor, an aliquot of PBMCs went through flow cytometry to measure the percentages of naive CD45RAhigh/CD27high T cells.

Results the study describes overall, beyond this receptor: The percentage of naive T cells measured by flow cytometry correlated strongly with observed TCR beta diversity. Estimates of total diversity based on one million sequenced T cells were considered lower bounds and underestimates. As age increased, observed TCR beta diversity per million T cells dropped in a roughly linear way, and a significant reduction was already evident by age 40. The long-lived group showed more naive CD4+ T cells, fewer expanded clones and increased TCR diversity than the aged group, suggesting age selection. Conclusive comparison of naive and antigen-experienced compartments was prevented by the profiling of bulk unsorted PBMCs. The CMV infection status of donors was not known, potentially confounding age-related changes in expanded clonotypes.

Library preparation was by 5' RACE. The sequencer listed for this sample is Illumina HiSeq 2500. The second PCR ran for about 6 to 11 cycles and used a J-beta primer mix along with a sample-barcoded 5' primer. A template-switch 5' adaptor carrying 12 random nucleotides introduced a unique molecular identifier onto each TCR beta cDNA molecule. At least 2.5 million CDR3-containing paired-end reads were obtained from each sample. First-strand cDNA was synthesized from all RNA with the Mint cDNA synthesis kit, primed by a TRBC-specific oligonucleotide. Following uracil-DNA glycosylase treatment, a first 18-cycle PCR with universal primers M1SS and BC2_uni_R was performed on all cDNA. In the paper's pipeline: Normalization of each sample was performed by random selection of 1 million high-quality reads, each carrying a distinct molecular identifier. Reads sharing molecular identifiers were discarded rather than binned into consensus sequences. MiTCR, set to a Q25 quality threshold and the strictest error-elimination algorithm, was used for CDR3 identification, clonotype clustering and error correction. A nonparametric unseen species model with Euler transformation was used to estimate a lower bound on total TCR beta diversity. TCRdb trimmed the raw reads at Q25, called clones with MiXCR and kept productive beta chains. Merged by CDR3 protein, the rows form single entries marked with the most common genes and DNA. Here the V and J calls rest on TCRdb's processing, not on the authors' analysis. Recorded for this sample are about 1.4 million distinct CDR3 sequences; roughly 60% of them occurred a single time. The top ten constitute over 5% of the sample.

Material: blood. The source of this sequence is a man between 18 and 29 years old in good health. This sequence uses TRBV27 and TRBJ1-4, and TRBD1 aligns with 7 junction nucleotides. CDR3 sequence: CASSSSPTGTNEKLFF. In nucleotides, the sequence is TGTGCCAGCAGTTCGTCTCCGACAGGGACTAATGAAAAACTGTTTTTT. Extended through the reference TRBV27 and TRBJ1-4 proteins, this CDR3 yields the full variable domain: EAQVTQNPRYLITVTGKKLTVTCSQNMNHEYMSWYRQDPGLGLRQIYYSMNVEVTDKGDVPEGYKVSRKEKRNFPLILESPSPNQTSLYFCASSSSPTGTNEKLFFGSGTQLSVL.